These 8 T cell receptor beta chains came from one sample sequenced in a study of OX40 agonist ivuxolimab in advanced cancers. Profiled with immunoSEQ multiplex PCR; TCRdb holds only in-frame clones, not every one. This table holds roughly 100,000 clones, less than 90% found once. The material sequenced was CD4+ or CD8+ T cells sorted from blood, taken in a trial of the OX40 agonist ivuxolimab. The receptors derive from an adult with an advanced solid tumor such as melanoma, head and neck, liver or kidney cancer.

The chain joins TRBV20-1 to TRBJ2-5; D is unresolved. Germline CDR1 is DFQATT and CDR2 is SNEGSKA (reference sequence). The V end was cut by 2 bases, the J end by 5 bases, with 6 bases between. The CDR3 runs 11 residues. The CDR3 loop reads CSARPAETQYF. The CDR3 nucleotides are TGCAGTGCTAGACCCGCGGAGACCCAGTACTTC.

The V and J genes are TRBV29-1 and TRBJ2-3; the D is unclear. Germline CDR1 is SQVTM and CDR2 is ANQGSEA. This CDR3 is 13 amino acids long. V lost 3 bases and J 3 bases, leaving 10 bases between the germline ends. The CDR3 loop is CSVDGRPTDTQYF. The CDR3 DNA reads as TGCAGCGTTGATGGCAGGCCTACAGATACGCAGTATTTT.

The V and J genes are TRBV7-9 and TRBJ1-1; 10 bases match TRBD1. Germline trimming cut 5 bases from V and 11 bases from J; bases unmatched to any gene: 8. The germline V gene has CDR1 SEHNR and CDR2 FQNEAQ (reference sequence). The CDR3 contains 13 residues. In DNA, the CDR3 is TGTGCCAGCAGCACCAGACAGGGGGCTCGGGCTTTCTTT. This translates into CASSTRQGARAFF.

V and J are TRBV30 and TRBJ1-1; D unclear. V lost 2 bases and J 4 bases, leaving 8 bases between the germline ends. The CDR3 is made up of 12 amino acids. The germline CDR1 and CDR2 sequences are GTSNPN and SVGIG (reference sequence). The CDR3 region has the DNA TGTGCCTGGAGTCGACAAGGCACTGAAGCTTTCTTT. Translated: CAWSRQGTEAFF.

Written as DNA, the CDR3 is TGTGCCAGCTCACCGTTACCTATCCGGACAGGGACGACCCAGTACTTC. This sequence encodes CASSPLPIRTGTTQYF. V gene TRBV18 combines with J gene TRBJ2-5; 8 bases fit TRBD1. The CDR3 spans 16 residues. V shed 3 bases, J shed 7 bases, and the junction held 13 bases outside the gene matches. The germline V gene has CDR1 KGHSH and CDR2 LQKENI.

The chain couples TRBV5-1 to TRBJ1-1; D gene unclear. The CDR3 loop spans 12 amino acids. V lost 2 bases, J lost 1 base, and 3 bases lay in between. CDR1 is SGHRS, CDR2 YFSETQ, per germline. CDR3 bases: TGCGCCAGCAGCTTCGGGAACACTGAAGCTTTCTTT. It specifies CASSFGNTEAFF.

The rearrangement joins TRBV18 to TRBJ1-1; tentative D call: TRBD1 (5 bases). CDR1 is KGHSH and CDR2 is LQKENI in the germline V gene. V was cut by 8 bases and J by 4 bases, with 14 bases left in between. This CDR3 is built from 13 residues. CDR3 DNA sequence: TGTGCCAGCCGAACCCCGGGGGTCACTGAAGCTTTCTTT. It specifies CASRTPGVTEAFF.

The sample holds a few counts of this clone. This sequence joins TRBV27 and TRBJ1-5; TRBD1 is a possible D gene (6 bases). The CDR3 has 13 residues. Germline loops: CDR1 MNHEY, CDR2 SMNVEV (reference sequence). Trimming took off 4 bases at V and 2 bases at J, with 6 bases between the two ends. The CDR3 bases are TGTGCCAGCAGTTACAGGGGCAATCAGCCCCAGCATTTT. Protein product: CASSYRGNQPQHF.